The clone carrying this T cell receptor beta chain was observed many times. Its target is unknown. The data belong to a study of spatial heterogeneity in lung cancer. A unique molecular identifier was carried by every single TCR cDNA molecule. Each CDR3 protein is one row after TCRdb ran MiXCR on the 5' RACE reads. Of about 8,800 distinct CDR3 sequences listed, about 4.6% are singletons. Sample time point: sample taken at primary tumor resection. Findings and caveats of the study: Mutation tallies in tumors tracked expanded intratumoral alpha and beta TCR counts. Expanded TCRs classified as ubiquitous or regional were counted, and these counts tracked ubiquitous and regional nonsynonymous mutations, respectively.

The material was lung tumor tissue, obtained at surgery. The TCR originated in a female donor with early-stage non-small cell lung cancer.

CDR3 DNA: TGTGCCACCATGGCGGGGATCACCGGGGAGCTGTTTTTT. The encoded protein is CATMAGITGELFF. The rearrangement links TRBV24-1 to TRBJ2-2; D possibly corresponds to TRBD2 (6 bases). The CDR3 extends over 13 amino acids. The V gene's germline CDR1 is KGHDR and CDR2 SFDVKD. Trimming pared 8 bases from V and 4 bases from J, leaving 10 bases between.